Below are 22 T cell receptor beta chains sequenced from a single sample in a study of cytomegalovirus exposure and HLA in healthy donors. Primers: 60 Vbeta forward and 13 Jbeta reverse. Assay: immunoSEQ multiplex PCR; the TCRdb copy retains only in-frame clones and omits some. Recorded for this sample: 150,000 to 200,000 clones. The sample consisted of PBMCs. These receptors came from a man aged 25 to 40 in good health and CMV-seronegative.

V usage is TRBV5-4 and J usage is TRBJ1-4; a possible D gene is TRBD1 (5 bases). The CDR3 contains 15 residues. Germline V gives CDR1 SGHNT, CDR2 YYREEE (reference sequence). The V end was cut by 0 bases, the J end by 7 bases, with 13 bases between. The CDR3 sequence is CASSLDVGEGEKLFF. CDR3 DNA: TGTGCCAGCAGCTTGGATGTAGGGGAGGGTGAAAAACTGTTTTTT.

CDR3 nucleotides: TGTGCCATCAGTGAGCCGGGACAGGGGAACACCGGGGAGCTGTTTTTT. Amino acids: CAISEPGQGNTGELFF. The chain has TRBV10-3 and TRBJ2-2; 9 nucleotides match TRBD1. Germline assignment: CDR1 ENHRY and CDR2 SYGVKD. V shed 2 bases, J shed 1 base, and the junction held 2 bases outside the gene matches. This CDR3 spans 16 amino acids.

The genes are TRBV7-2 and TRBJ1-1; D perhaps matches TRBD1 (6 bases). The CDR3 runs 15 residues. Trimming pared 3 bases from V and 6 bases from J, leaving 17 bases between. CDR1 and CDR2 from the germline V gene are SGHTA and FQGNSA. As DNA, the CDR3 is TGTGCCAGCAGCTTTTCGGGACAAGGGAGGGCTGAAGCTTTCTTT. It is translated as CASSFSGQGRAEAFF.

J is TRBJ2-1 and V is TRBV28; 9 nucleotides align to TRBD1. The germline V gene encodes CDR1 MDHEN and CDR2 SYDVKM. This CDR3 contains 17 residues. With 4 bases clipped from V and 5 bases from J, the junction kept 12 bases outside the gene matches. Written as DNA, the CDR3 is TGTGCCAGCAGTTCTTCCACAGGGGGCTGGTTGGACAATGAGCAGTTCTTC. Translation gives CASSSSTGGWLDNEQFF.

CDR3 nucleotide sequence: TGCGCCAGCAGCTTAGAACTAGCGGGAGGGGGTAATGAGCAGTTCTTC. Amino acids: CASSLELAGGGNEQFF. V gene TRBV5-1 combines with J gene TRBJ2-1, with TRBD2 matching over 13 bases. The V gene's germline CDR1 is SGHRS and CDR2 YFSETQ. The CDR3 sequence is 16 residues long. Germline trimming cut 2 bases from V and 7 bases from J; bases unmatched to any gene: 6. Full variable domain (missing parts from reference TRBV5-1 and TRBJ2-1): KAGVTQTPRYLIKTRGQQVTLSCSPISGHRSVSWYQQTPGQGLQFLFEYFSETQRNKGNFPGRFSGRQFSNSRSEMNVSTLELGDSALYLCASSLELAGGGNEQFFGPGTRLTVL.

The CDR3 bases are TGTGCCAGCAGTGAAGCGGGACAGTATCAGCCCCAGCATTTT. This sequence encodes CASSEAGQYQPQHF. The rearrangement joins TRBV2 to TRBJ1-5; 7 nucleotides match TRBD1. The V segment lost 0 bases and the J segment 5 bases; nucleotides outside the gene matches: 1. CDR3 length equals 14 residues. Germline V gene lookup returns CDR1 SNHLY and CDR2 FYNNEI.

On this clone itself: Germline is not matched at one junction end, which may reflect a read error. V usage is TRBV18 and J usage is TRBJ2-3; 7 bases agree with TRBD2. The germline gives CDR1 KGHSH, CDR2 LQKENI. The CDR3 sequence is 16 residues long. The CDR3: CASSPNEAGTTDKQYF. The CDR3 DNA is TGTGCCAGCTCACCAAATGAGGCTGGGACTACTGATAAGCAGTATTTT.

V is TRBV6-1 and J is TRBJ2-7; 8 nucleotides match TRBD2. The CDR3 is 14 residues long. With V trimmed by 6 bases and J by 2 bases, 6 bases remained unmatched. Germline V CDR1 and CDR2: MNHNS, SASEGT. This CDR3 is CASREPGLAYEQYF. The DNA of the CDR3 is TGTGCCAGCAGGGAACCGGGACTAGCCTACGAGCAGTACTTC.

This rearrangement joins TRBV4-1 to TRBJ2-4, with D tentatively TRBD2 (6 bases). V was clipped by 3 bases and J by 0 bases, with 12 bases between them. CDR3 size: 16 residues. CDR1 and CDR2 (germline): MGHRA, YSYEKL. The chain's CDR3 is CASSHGGDLAKNIQYF. The CDR3 DNA reads TGCGCCAGCAGCCACGGAGGGGACCTAGCCAAAAACATTCAGTACTTC.

This chain connects TRBV4-2 to TRBJ2-4, with D uncertain. V was shortened by 4 bases and J by 3 bases, with 13 bases between the two germline ends. Looked up from germline, CDR1 is LGHNA and CDR2 is YNFKEQ. The CDR3 loop spans 15 amino acids. Here the CDR3 reads CASSRPGVDKNIQYF. The CDR3 DNA follows: TGTGCCAGCAGCCGCCCTGGAGTAGACAAAAACATTCAGTACTTC.

The V call is TRBV5-4, the J call TRBJ2-1, with TRBD1 matching 11 bases. The V and J ends lost 4 bases and 7 bases, in that order; junction bases with no gene match: 10. Germline CDR1 is SGHNT and CDR2 is YYREEE (reference sequence). CDR3 length equals 16 residues. The CDR3 DNA sequence: TGTGCCAGCAGCCCCATGACGGGACAGGGGGAAAATGAGCAGTTCTTC. It encodes CASSPMTGQGENEQFF.

The chain links TRBV9 to TRBJ1-3; possible D gene TRBD1, 5 bases. The length of the CDR3 is 13 residues. Germline assignment: CDR1 SGDLS and CDR2 YYNGEE. V was trimmed by 4 bases and J by 5 bases, leaving 10 bases between them. CDR3 region: CASSPRQRNTIYF. The CDR3 nucleotides read TGTGCCAGCAGCCCAAGACAGCGAAACACCATATATTTT.

The chain recombines TRBV30 with TRBJ1-6; the match to TRBD1 covers 8 bases. The trim removed 2 bases at V and 7 bases at J, leaving 4 bases unmatched. This CDR3 spans 14 amino acids. Germline CDR1 GTSNPN, CDR2 SVGIG (reference sequence). CDR3 in DNA: TGTGCCTGGAGTCCGTGGACAGGGAATTCACCCCTCCACTTT. It yields the protein CAWSPWTGNSPLHF.

V is TRBV6-5 and J is TRBJ2-7, with D possibly matching TRBD2 (5 bases). V shed 0 bases and J shed 2 bases, with 11 bases lying between them. CDR3 size: 15 residues. Germline values: CDR1 MNHEY, CDR2 SVGAGI. The chain's CDR3 is CASSYSMGAPYEQYF. CDR3 DNA sequence: TGTGCCAGCAGTTACTCGATGGGAGCGCCCTACGAGCAGTACTTC.

Comments on this clone: At one end, the junction sequence differs from germline, possibly due to a read error. The chain uses TRBV30 and TRBJ2-1, with D maybe TRBD2 (6 bases). The CDR3 spans 16 residues. Germline-derived CDR1 and CDR2 are GTSNPN and SVGIG (reference sequence). The CDR3 bases are TGTGCCGGGCGGCGCACTCGGGGGAGCTCCTACAGTGAGCAGTTCTTC. This encodes CAGRRTRGSSYSEQFF.

The chain joins TRBV18 to TRBJ2-2, with D hard to call. Trimming shortened V by 0 bases and J by 3 bases, and 5 bases separated the two germline ends. This CDR3 contains 14 residues. The V gene's germline CDR1 is KGHSH and CDR2 LQKENI. The CDR3 loop is CASSPPADTGELFF. The CDR3 region has the DNA TGTGCCAGCTCACCACCGGCAGACACCGGGGAGCTGTTTTTT.

The chain couples TRBV7-2 to TRBJ1-6; 7 nucleotides line up with TRBD1. V gave up 1 base and J gave up 7 bases; unmatched junction bases: 7. Germline V gene lookup returns CDR1 SGHTA and CDR2 FQGNSA. This CDR3 region has 16 residues. CDR3 loop: CASSLVLVRGNSPLHF. The CDR3, as DNA: TGTGCCAGCAGCTTAGTTTTGGTCAGGGGGAATTCACCCCTCCACTTT.

V and J are TRBV28 and TRBJ2-6, with 7 positions matching TRBD2. V lost 10 bases, J lost 0 bases, and 6 bases stayed unmatched. Germline V gene sequence: CDR1 MDHEN, CDR2 SYDVKM. CDR3 length: 15 residues. CDR3 sequence reads: CAICGGGSGANVLTF. CDR3 nucleotides: TGTGCCATCTGCGGGGGAGGCTCTGGGGCCAACGTCCTGACTTTC. The variable domain in full, completed from reference TRBV28 and TRBJ2-6, reads DVKVTQSSRYLVKRTGEKVFLECVQDMDHENMFWYRQDPGLGLRLIYFSYDVKMKEKGDIPEGYSVSREKKERFSLILESASTNQTSMYLCAICGGGSGANVLTFGAGSRLTVL.

J is TRBJ1-3 and V is TRBV19, with TRBD1 matching over 9 bases. This CDR3 comprises 15 residues. CDR1 and CDR2 (germline): LNHDA, SQIVND (reference sequence). Trimming cost V 6 bases and J 2 bases; bases outside gene matches: 5. CDR3 loop: CASSLYRGPGNTIYF. DNA for the CDR3: TGTGCCAGTAGCCTATACAGGGGGCCTGGAAACACCATATATTTT.

The rearrangement joins TRBV5-1 to TRBJ2-1; 15 bases align to TRBD2. The CDR3 covers 15 residues. CDR1 is SGHRS, CDR2 YFSETQ, per germline. The V gene end was trimmed by 3 bases and the J gene end by 7 bases; junction bases not matched to a gene: 2. Here the CDR3 reads CASSWGLAGGNEQFF. CDR3 coding DNA: TGCGCCAGCAGCTGGGGACTAGCGGGAGGTAATGAGCAGTTCTTC.

V is TRBV4-2 and J is TRBJ2-1, with 12 bases identical to TRBD2. The V gene's germline CDR1 is LGHNA and CDR2 YNFKEQ. The V segment lost 2 bases and the J segment 7 bases; nucleotides outside the gene matches: 12. CDR3 length equals 18 residues. The CDR3 sequence is CASSQTLLLAGGPNEQFF. CDR3 in DNA: TGTGCCAGCAGCCAAACCCTCCTCCTAGCGGGGGGGCCGAATGAGCAGTTCTTC.

The chain links TRBV7-2 to TRBJ2-7; 7 bases match TRBD2. This CDR3 contains 15 residues. Germline V CDR1 and CDR2: SGHTA, FQGNSA. J was trimmed by 3 bases and V by 2 bases; bases with no gene match: 7. In DNA form, the CDR3 reads TGTGCCAGCAGCTTACAAAGCGGGGTTGTCTACGAGCAGTACTTC. Protein sequence: CASSLQSGVVYEQYF.